The rows below give T cell receptor beta chains drawn from one sample of a study of T cells in Graves' hyperthyroidism and ophthalmopathy. TCRdb fed the multiplex PCR reads into MiXCR, producing one record per CDR3 protein. Among some 650,000 distinct CDR3 sequences listed, 15% to 20% were seen once. The specimen sequenced was blood. These TCRs come from a woman in her thirties or forties with Graves' ophthalmopathy. Both conserved end residues are part of each CDR3. The D gene is left open where the match is weak. Where a row states a size, it is once, few, many or the class of an expanded clone; other rows omit it.

few	TRBV20-1	-	TRBJ2-1	TGCAGTGCCCCAGGTAGCCAGGCGGGGAAAAACACCTACAATGAGCAGTTCTTC	CSAPGSQAGKNTYNEQFF
many	TRBV10-3	-	TRBJ1-1	TGTGCCATCAGTGAGTTCAGGGCCGCTGAAGCTTTCTTT	CAISEFRAAEAFF
few	TRBV5-1	-	TRBJ2-3	TGCGCCAGCAGCCTTGGGTCCTTCACAGATACGCAGTATTTT	CASSLGSFTDTQYF
many	TRBV3-1	-	TRBJ2-3	TGTGCCAGCAGCCAAGAGGGTACCACAGATACGCAGTATTTT	CASSQEGTTDTQYF
many	TRBV20-1	-	TRBJ2-7	TGCAGTGTGGGGCAGGGGGGTCACGAGCAGTACTTC	CSVGQGGHEQYF
-	TRBV4-2	-	TRBJ2-2	TGTGCCAGCAGCCAAGAGGGCATTGCCTACACCGGGGAGCTGTTTTTT	CASSQEGIAYTGELFF
few	TRBV6-1	-	TRBJ2-2	TGTGCCAGCAGTCAAACCGGGGAGCTGTTTTTT	CASSQTGELFF
many	TRBV28	TRBD1	TRBJ1-2	TGTGCCAGCAGTTCACCGGGACAGGGAGACTATGGCTACACCTTC	CASSSPGQGDYGYTF
many	TRBV12-3/TRBV12-4	-	TRBJ2-5	TGTGCCAGCAGCCAAAACAGGGAAGAGACCCAGTACTTC	CASSQNREETQYF
-	TRBV19	TRBD1	TRBJ2-2	TGTGCCAGTAGTATTATTGGGGACAGCACCGGGGAGCTGTTTTTT	CASSIIGDSTGELFF
many	TRBV28	-	TRBJ1-1	TGTGCCAGCAGTTTCGGTGGGGCGGGAAGAACTAACACTGAAGCTTTCTTT	CASSFGGAGRTNTEAFF
many	TRBV2	-	TRBJ2-1	TGTGCCAGCAGTGATCTGGCGGGGTATTATGGTGAGCAGTTCTTC	CASSDLAGYYGEQFF
-	TRBV20-1	-	TRBJ2-1	TGCAGTGCTCCACCCCCAGGGACCTACAATGAGCAGTTCTTC	CSAPPPGTYNEQFF
many	TRBV3-1	-	TRBJ1-1	TGTGCCAGCAGCCAAGATAGTGCAGGGCGACTTGAAGCTTTCTTT	CASSQDSAGRLEAFF
few	TRBV29-1	-	TRBJ1-1	TGCAGCGTGGGGGGGGTACCGAACACTGAAGCTTTCTTT	CSVGGVPNTEAFF
many	TRBV27	TRBD2	TRBJ2-7	TGTGCCAGCAGGTCGGGCGGGAGTCAGTACGAGCAGTACTTC	CASRSGGSQYEQYF
few	TRBV29-1	-	TRBJ2-3	TGCAGCGCCTCCCAGACCCAGGGCCTCACAGATACGCAGTATTTT	CSASQTQGLTDTQYF
few	TRBV19	-	TRBJ1-2	TGTGCCAGTAGTATCCTCCGGACATTTAACTATGGCTACACCTTC	CASSILRTFNYGYTF
once	TRBV12-3/TRBV12-4	-	TRBJ2-1	TGTGCCAGCAGTCGTGGACAGTCTACCTACAATGAGCAGTTCTTC	CASSRGQSTYNEQFF
many	TRBV7-9	TRBD2	TRBJ2-5	TGTGCCAGCAGCAGGACTAGCGGGAGTTCCGAGACCCAGTACTTC	CASSRTSGSSETQYF
few	TRBV4-1	TRBD2	TRBJ2-5	TGCGCCAGCAGCCAAATAGGACTAGCGGGGGGCCCTGAAGAGACCCAGTACTTC	CASSQIGLAGGPEETQYF
many	TRBV11-2	-	TRBJ2-7	TGTGCCAGCAGCCGTAATGGAGACTCCCTCTACGAGCAGTACTTC	CASSRNGDSLYEQYF
-	TRBV27	-	TRBJ1-5	TGTGCCAGCAGCCGTTTAATGGGAGGGGCCGGTCAGCCCCAGCATTTT	CASSRLMGGAGQPQHF
many	TRBV20-1	-	TRBJ1-1	TGCAGTGCTAGTACTACAGAGTCTGAAGCTTTCTTT	CSASTTESEAFF
many	TRBV6-1	-	TRBJ1-2	TGTGCCAGCAGCGAAGGCCCTAACTATGGCTACACCTTC	CASSEGPNYGYTF
many	TRBV6-2/TRBV6-3	-	TRBJ2-3	TGTGCCAGCAGTTACCCGGGGGCGAGGACAGATACGCAGTATTTT	CASSYPGARTDTQYF
many	TRBV6-1	TRBD2	TRBJ2-7	TGTGCCAGCAGAACGGAAACGACTAGCATCTACGAGCAGTACTTC	CASRTETTSIYEQYF
-	TRBV6-1	TRBD2	TRBJ2-5	TGTGCCAGCAGCACCCCTGGGCGGGAGCAAGAGACCCAGTACTTC	CASSTPGREQETQYF
-	TRBV20-1	TRBD1	TRBJ1-4	TGCAGTGCTAGAGATCCGGCAGGGGGTGAAAAACTGTTTTTT	CSARDPAGGEKLFF
many	TRBV2	TRBD2	TRBJ2-1	TGTGCCAGCAGTGAACTCCCTAGCGGGTTATACAATGAGCAGTTCTTC	CASSELPSGLYNEQFF
many	TRBV11-2	TRBD1	TRBJ1-2	TGTGCCAGCAGCTCGGACAGGGTAAACTATGGCTACACCTTC	CASSSDRVNYGYTF
few	TRBV9	-	TRBJ1-1	TGTGCCAGCAGCGTCGGAGCAGGGGCGGCCCTAAACACTGAAGCTTTCTTT	CASSVGAGAALNTEAFF
-	TRBV5-1	-	TRBJ1-4	TGCGCCAGCAGCTTGGCCCCAGGCCCCCCTGCGGGGGAAAAACTGTTTTTT	CASSLAPGPPAGEKLFF
-	TRBV28	TRBD2	TRBJ2-7	TGTGCCAGCAGTGCCATTAGCGGGGGATCCTACGAGCAGTACTTC	CASSAISGGSYEQYF
-	TRBV4-2	-	TRBJ1-5	TGTGCCAGCAGCCTTTTTCTCGACACGAATCAGCCCCAGCATTTT	CASSLFLDTNQPQHF
few	TRBV24-1	-	TRBJ2-6	TGTGCCACCAGTGACGCGGCCGGGGCCAACGTCCTGACTTTC	CATSDAAGANVLTF
-	TRBV14	-	TRBJ1-4	TGTGCCAGCAGCGCCGCCGCGGGCCCTCGAGGAAAACTGTTTTTT	CASSAAAGPRGKLFF
-	TRBV6-5	-	TRBJ1-4	TGTGCCAGCAGTTACGAGGGTGAAAAACTGTTTTTT	CASSYEGEKLFF
many	TRBV27	-	TRBJ1-2	TGTGCCAGCAGTTTAGGGGTGGGCGGTCCTAACTATGGCTACACCTTC	CASSLGVGGPNYGYTF
many	TRBV27	-	TRBJ2-1	TGTGCCAGCACTAAATCTGACAGTGTACCCTACAATGAGCAGTTCTTC	CASTKSDSVPYNEQFF
many	TRBV6-5	-	TRBJ2-7	TGTGCCAGCAGTTACTCGAAAGGTCTAGAATACGAGCAGTACTTC	CASSYSKGLEYEQYF
-	TRBV12-3/TRBV12-4	-	TRBJ1-3	TGTGCCAGCAGTTTCAGGTTGAGCACCATATATTTT	CASSFRLSTIYF
many	TRBV24-1	TRBD1	TRBJ2-7	TGTGCCACCAGTCCAGGGACAGTCTCCTACGAGCAGTACTTC	CATSPGTVSYEQYF
-	TRBV20-1	-	TRBJ2-1	TGCAGCGCTAGAGGCGGGGCTTCCTCTGAGCAGTTCTTC	CSARGGASSEQFF
few	TRBV4-1	-	TRBJ1-1	TGCGCCAGCAGCCAGGTACCGGACGGAGAAGCTTTCTTT	CASSQVPDGEAFF
many	TRBV11-2	-	TRBJ2-3	TGTGCCAGCAGCTTAGAGGCAGGAAACACAGATACGCAGTATTTT	CASSLEAGNTDTQYF
few	TRBV6-1	-	TRBJ1-3	TGTGCCAGCAGAGCCCGGTTCTCTGGAAACACCATATATTTT	CASRARFSGNTIYF
-	TRBV7-3	TRBD2	TRBJ2-5	TGTGCCAGCAGTTCAAACGGACTAGCGGGGGCGGGAGAGACCCAGTACTTC	CASSSNGLAGAGETQYF
-	TRBV12-5	-	TRBJ1-1	TGTGCTAGTGGTTTGGACCCCGGGACGATAGCTTTCTTT	CASGLDPGTIAFF
many	TRBV7-8	TRBD2	TRBJ2-5	TGTGCCAGCAGCCTGACTAGCGGGGGGGCCATGGAGACCCAGTACTTC	CASSLTSGGAMETQYF
few	TRBV30	-	TRBJ2-1	TGTGCCTGGGGGGATGAGCAGTTCTTC	CAWGDEQFF
-	TRBV7-9	TRBD2	TRBJ2-5	TGTGCCAGCAGCGCGACTAGCGGGATACAAGAGACCCAGTACTTC	CASSATSGIQETQYF
few	TRBV5-1	TRBD2	TRBJ2-2	TGCGCCAGCAGCTTGGTAGCGGGAGTCCAAACCGGGGAGCTGTTTTTT	CASSLVAGVQTGELFF
few	TRBV6-1	-	TRBJ1-2	TGTGCCAGCAGCCCCTCCGGGAGAAGGGGATCGTATGGCTACACCTTC	CASSPSGRRGSYGYTF
-	TRBV11-2	-	TRBJ2-1	TGTGCCAGCAGCTCGGGGAGTAGTGGGTACAATGAGCAGTTCTTC	CASSSGSSGYNEQFF
-	TRBV3-1	-	TRBJ2-1	TGTGCCAGCAGCCAGCATCAACAGGCTCATGAGCAGTTCTTC	CASSQHQQAHEQFF
many	TRBV10-3	TRBD2	TRBJ2-7	TGTGCCATCAGCGTAGCGGGAGGTTCCTACGAGCAGTACTTC	CAISVAGGSYEQYF
few	TRBV5-5	-	TRBJ1-1	TGTGCCAGCAGCCTGGGTGTAACAGTTAACACTGAAGCTTTCTTT	CASSLGVTVNTEAFF
many	TRBV28	TRBD2	TRBJ2-3	TGTGCCAGCAGCCCACTAGCGGGAGGAGGGGGTACGCAGTATTTT	CASSPLAGGGGTQYF
-	TRBV20-1	-	TRBJ2-5	TGCAGTGCTAGATCCAGGGTGGGAGAGACCCAGTACTTC	CSARSRVGETQYF